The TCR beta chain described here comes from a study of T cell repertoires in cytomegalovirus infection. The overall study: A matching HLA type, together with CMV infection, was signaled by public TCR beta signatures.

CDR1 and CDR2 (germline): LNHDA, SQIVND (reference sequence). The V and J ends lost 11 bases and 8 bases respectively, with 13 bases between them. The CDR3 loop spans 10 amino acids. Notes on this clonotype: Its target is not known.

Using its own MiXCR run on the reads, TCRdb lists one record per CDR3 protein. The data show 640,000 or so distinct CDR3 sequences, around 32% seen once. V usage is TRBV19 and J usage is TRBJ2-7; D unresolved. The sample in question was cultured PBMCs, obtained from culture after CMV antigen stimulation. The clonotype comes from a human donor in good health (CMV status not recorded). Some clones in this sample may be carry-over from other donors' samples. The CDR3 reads CAAGEGKQYF. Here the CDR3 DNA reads TGTGCCGCTGGAGAAGGGAAGCAGTACTTC.